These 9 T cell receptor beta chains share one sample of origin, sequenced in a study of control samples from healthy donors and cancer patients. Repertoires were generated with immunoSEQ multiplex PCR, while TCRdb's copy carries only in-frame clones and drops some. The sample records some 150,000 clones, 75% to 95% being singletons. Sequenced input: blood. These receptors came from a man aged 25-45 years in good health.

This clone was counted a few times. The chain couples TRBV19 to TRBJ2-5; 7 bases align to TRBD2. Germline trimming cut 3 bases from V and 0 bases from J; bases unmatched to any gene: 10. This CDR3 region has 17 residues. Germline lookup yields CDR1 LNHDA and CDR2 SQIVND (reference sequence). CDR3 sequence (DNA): TGTGCCAGTAGTATGGTGTGGGGGGGGTCGAACCAAGAGACCCAGTACTTC. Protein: CASSMVWGGSNQETQYF.

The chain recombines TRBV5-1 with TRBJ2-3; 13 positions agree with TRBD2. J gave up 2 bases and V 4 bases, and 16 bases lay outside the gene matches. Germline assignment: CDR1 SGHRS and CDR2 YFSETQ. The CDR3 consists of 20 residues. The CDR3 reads CASSLILGLAGAPATDTQYF. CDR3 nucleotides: TGCGCCAGCAGCCTCATACTAGGACTAGCGGGGGCCCCCGCCACAGATACGCAGTATTTT.

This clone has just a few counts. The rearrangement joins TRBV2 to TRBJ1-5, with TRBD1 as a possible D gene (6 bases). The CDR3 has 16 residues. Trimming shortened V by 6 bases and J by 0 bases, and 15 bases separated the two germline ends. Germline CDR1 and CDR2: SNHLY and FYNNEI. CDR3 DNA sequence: TGTGCCAGCAGAGGAGGTCAGGGGTATAGCAATCAGCCCCAGCATTTT. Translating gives CASRGGQGYSNQPQHF.

DNA of the CDR3: TGTGCCAGCAGCGCAGTGACTGGGTCTGAGCAGTTCTTC. It translates to CASSAVTGSEQFF. The rearrangement joins TRBV9 to TRBJ2-1; D not resolved. Germline values: CDR1 SGDLS, CDR2 YYNGEE. The CDR3 spans 13 residues. The ends were cut back, 3 bases at V and 9 bases at J, with 13 bases in the middle.

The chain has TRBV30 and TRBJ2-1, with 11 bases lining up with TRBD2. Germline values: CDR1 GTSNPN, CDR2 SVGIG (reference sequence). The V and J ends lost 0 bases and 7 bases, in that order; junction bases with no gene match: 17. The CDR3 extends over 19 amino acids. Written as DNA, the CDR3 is TGTGCCTGGAGTGTACCCCCCGCTAGCGGGGGGAGGTGGTGGAATGAGCAGTTCTTC. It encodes CAWSVPPASGGRWWNEQFF.

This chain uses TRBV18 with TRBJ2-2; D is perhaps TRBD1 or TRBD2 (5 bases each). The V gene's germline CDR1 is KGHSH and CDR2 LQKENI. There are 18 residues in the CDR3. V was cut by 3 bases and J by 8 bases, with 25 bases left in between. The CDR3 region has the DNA TGTGCCAGCTCACCCTTACCGGGACCCACGGACGTGGGAGGGGAGCTGTTTTTT. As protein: CASSPLPGPTDVGGELFF.

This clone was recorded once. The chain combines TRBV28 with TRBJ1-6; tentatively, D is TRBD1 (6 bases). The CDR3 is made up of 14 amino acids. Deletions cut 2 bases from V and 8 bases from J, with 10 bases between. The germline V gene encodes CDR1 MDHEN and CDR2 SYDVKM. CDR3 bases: TGTGCCAGCAGTTTAAGGGGGTTAGATTCACCCCTCCACTTT. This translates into CASSLRGLDSPLHF. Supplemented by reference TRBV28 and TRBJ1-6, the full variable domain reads DVKVTQSSRYLVKRTGEKVFLECVQDMDHENMFWYRQDPGLGLRLIYFSYDVKMKEKGDIPEGYSVSREKKERFSLILESASTNQTSMYLCASSLRGLDSPLHFGNGTRLTVT.

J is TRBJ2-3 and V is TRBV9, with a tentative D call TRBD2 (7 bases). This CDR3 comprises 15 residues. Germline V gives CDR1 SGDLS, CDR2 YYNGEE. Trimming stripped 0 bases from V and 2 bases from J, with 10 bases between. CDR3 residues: CASSVVGGPTDTQYF. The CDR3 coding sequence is TGTGCCAGCAGCGTAGTCGGGGGGCCCACAGATACGCAGTATTTT. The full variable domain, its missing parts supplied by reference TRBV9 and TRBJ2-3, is DSGVTQTPKHLITATGQRVTLRCSPRSGDLSVYWYQQSLDQGLQFLIQYYNGEERAKGNILERFSAQQFPDLHSELNLSSLELGDSALYFCASSVVGGPTDTQYFGPGTRLTVL.

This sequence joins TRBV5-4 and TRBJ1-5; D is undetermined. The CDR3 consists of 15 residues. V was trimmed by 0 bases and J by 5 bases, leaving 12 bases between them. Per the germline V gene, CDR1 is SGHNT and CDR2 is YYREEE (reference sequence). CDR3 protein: CASSLGHDRDQPQHF. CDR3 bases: TGTGCCAGCAGCTTGGGGCATGATCGGGATCAGCCCCAGCATTTT.